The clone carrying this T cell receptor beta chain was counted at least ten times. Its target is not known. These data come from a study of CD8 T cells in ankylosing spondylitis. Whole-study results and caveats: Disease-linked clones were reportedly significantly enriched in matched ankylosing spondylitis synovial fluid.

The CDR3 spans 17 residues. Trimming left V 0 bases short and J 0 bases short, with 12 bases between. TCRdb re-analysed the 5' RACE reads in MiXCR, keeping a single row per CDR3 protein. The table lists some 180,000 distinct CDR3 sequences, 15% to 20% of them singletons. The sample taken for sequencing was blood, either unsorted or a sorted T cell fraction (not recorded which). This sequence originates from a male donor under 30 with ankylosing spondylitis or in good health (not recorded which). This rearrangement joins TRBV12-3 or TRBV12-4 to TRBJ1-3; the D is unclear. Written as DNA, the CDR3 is TGTGCCAGCAGTTTAGCGGCCGCCGGAAACTCTGGAAACACCATATATTTT. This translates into CASSLAAAGNSGNTIYF.